This TCR beta chain was sequenced during a study of spatial heterogeneity in lung cancer. Study at large: Sequencing consistently turned up more beta-chain sequences than alpha-chain sequences. Overall study findings and caveats: Expanded intratumoral alpha and beta TCR counts tracked tumor mutation counts.

Time point indicated: sample taken at primary tumor resection. A unique molecular identifier was carried by every single TCR cDNA molecule. One entry per CDR3 protein results from TCRdb running MiXCR on the 5' RACE reads. Here the sample spans around 8,100 distinct CDR3 sequences, roughly an eighth being singletons. Comment on this clonotype: Its antigen is unknown. This CDR3 fails to terminate in the conserved phenylalanine or tryptophan, so it likely reflects a read error. A library made for alpha chains picked up this beta chain off target, so its size means little.

CDR3 length equals 15 residues. After removal of 4 bases from V and 0 bases from J, the junction contained 4 bases not matched to a gene. Germline CDR1 is SGHRS and CDR2 is YFSETQ. The source of this sequence is a male donor with early-stage non-small cell lung cancer. Specimen: lung tumor tissue, collected at surgery. The J gene is TRBJ2-3, the V gene TRBV5-1, with 8 bases identical to TRBD2. The CDR3 bases are TGCGCCAGCAGCCTATTAGCGGGAAGCACAGATACGCAGTATTCT. Translating gives CASSLLAGSTDTQYS.